This T cell receptor beta chain was retrieved from a study of cytomegalovirus exposure and HLA in healthy donors. Background on the study: From HLA-typed donors, an early data release held about 85 million unique TCRs.

The PCR made use of 60 Vbeta and 13 Jbeta primers. Assay: immunoSEQ multiplex PCR; the TCRdb copy retains only in-frame clones and omits some. In the table there are 150,000 to 200,000 clones, 80% to 90% of which are singletons. About this clone: No antigen is known for it.

This CDR3 contains 17 residues. Germline CDR1 is SGHRS and CDR2 is YFSETQ. Losses at the gene ends were 2 bases for V and 9 bases for J; bases not matched to a gene: 13. Findings and limits, study-wide: Later genetic work tied a missense DCLRE1C variant to beta-chain V and J trimming. The study labeled 164 TCR beta chains cytomegalovirus-associated.

The V gene is TRBV5-1, the J gene TRBJ2-1, with 11 nucleotides matching TRBD2. The source material was PBMCs. The TCR sequence derives from a man between 18 and 29 years old in good health and CMV-seropositive. CDR3 protein: CASSLRLAGGGESEQFF. The CDR3 bases are TGCGCCAGCAGCTTAAGGCTAGCGGGGGGAGGAGAGAGTGAGCAGTTCTTC.